This T cell receptor (beta chain) originates from a study of technical replicates of blood from several donors. The V gene's germline CDR1 is MNHEY and CDR2 SMNVEV (reference sequence). There are 14 residues in the CDR3. Trimming took 2 bases from V and 5 from J, leaving 9 bases between them. Generated by immunoSEQ multiplex PCR, the TCRdb table keeps only in-frame clones and is missing some. This repertoire shows tens of thousands of clones, 90% to 95% found once; its top ten account for about 0.37%. This clonotype was obtained from a human donor in good health. The source material was T cells isolated from PBMCs. The rearrangement joins TRBV27 to TRBJ2-2, with D tentatively TRBD1 (5 bases). The CDR3 is CASSLGALTGELFF. The CDR3 nucleotides are TGTGCCAGCAGTTTAGGGGCGTTGACCGGGGAGCTGTTTTTT.